This record looks at one TCR beta chain sequence and its context. What it binds is not known. At baseline, cycle 4 day 1, and cycle 7 day 1, blood was sampled. This entry belongs to a study of OX40 agonist ivuxolimab in advanced cancers. Points from the study as a whole: The CD4+ and CD8+ T cells in the blood had expanded clonally by week 6 at 0.1 to 3.0 mg/kg. The average count of expanded clones was higher among CD8+ T cells than among CD4+.

Assay: immunoSEQ multiplex PCR; the TCRdb copy retains only in-frame clones and omits some. The profile shows tens of thousands of clones, 80% to 90% of them singletons. Sample: CD4+ or CD8+ T cells sorted from blood, taken in a trial of the OX40 agonist ivuxolimab. The TCR originated in an adult with an advanced solid tumor such as melanoma, head and neck, liver or kidney cancer.

This CDR3 is CASSLFLGTNTEAFF. The CDR3 region has the DNA TGCGCCAGCAGCTTGTTTCTGGGAACGAACACTGAAGCTTTCTTT. The V gene is TRBV5-1, the J gene TRBJ1-1; D remains unclear. CDR1 is SGHRS and CDR2 is YFSETQ in the germline V gene. The CDR3 contains 15 residues. Deletions cut 1 base from V and 1 base from J, with 11 bases between.